Sequencing of this TCR beta chain was carried out in a study of T cell repertoires in ileal Crohn's disease. Study-wide background: From the surgical specimen's inflamed ileum, biopsies were taken as M0. General observations from the study: Clonality above 26.8% at surgery always came with endoscopic recurrence.

As for this clone: Its target is unknown.

Time point given: inflamed ileum from the surgical specimen. V was clipped by 3 bases and J by 2 bases, with 10 bases between them. This CDR3 comprises 14 residues. Germline assignment: CDR1 SEHNR and CDR2 FQNEAQ (reference sequence). Measured with immunoSEQ multiplex PCR; TCRdb has only the in-frame clones, and not every one. The sample lists thousands of clones; about 83% were seen once. The sample was ileal tissue. The J gene is TRBJ1-2, the V gene TRBV7-9; D not resolved. The clonotype was recovered from an adult with Crohn's disease. CDR3 region: CASSFGSPNYGYTF. The CDR3 DNA reads as TGTGCCAGCAGCTTCGGAAGTCCGAACTATGGCTACACCTTC.